This T cell receptor (beta chain) was recorded in a study of cytomegalovirus exposure and HLA in healthy donors. Study as a whole: Unique TCRs from HLA-typed donors, 80 million to 100 million of them, were held in an early data release.

The study ran its PCR with 60 Vbeta and 13 Jbeta primers. Method: immunoSEQ multiplex PCR; TCRdb's copy keeps in-frame clones and lacks some. The sample shows 150,000 to 190,000 clones, roughly 82% of them seen only once. Overall study results and limits: V- and J-gene trimming in TCR beta was tied to a missense DCLRE1C variant by an analysis performed later.

For this clone: As yet, its antigen is unknown.

The CDR3 is 16 amino acids. The V end was cut by 0 bases, the J end by 3 bases, with 13 bases between. Germline V CDR1 and CDR2: KGHSH, LQKENI. Source material: PBMCs. The TCR comes from a woman between 45 and 60 years old in good health and CMV-seropositive. This chain uses TRBV18 with TRBJ2-3, with a possible D match to TRBD2 (5 bases). The CDR3 nucleotides read TGTGCCAGCTCACCACCGGATATAGCGTCGACAGATACGCAGTATTTT. Its translation is CASSPPDIASTDTQYF.